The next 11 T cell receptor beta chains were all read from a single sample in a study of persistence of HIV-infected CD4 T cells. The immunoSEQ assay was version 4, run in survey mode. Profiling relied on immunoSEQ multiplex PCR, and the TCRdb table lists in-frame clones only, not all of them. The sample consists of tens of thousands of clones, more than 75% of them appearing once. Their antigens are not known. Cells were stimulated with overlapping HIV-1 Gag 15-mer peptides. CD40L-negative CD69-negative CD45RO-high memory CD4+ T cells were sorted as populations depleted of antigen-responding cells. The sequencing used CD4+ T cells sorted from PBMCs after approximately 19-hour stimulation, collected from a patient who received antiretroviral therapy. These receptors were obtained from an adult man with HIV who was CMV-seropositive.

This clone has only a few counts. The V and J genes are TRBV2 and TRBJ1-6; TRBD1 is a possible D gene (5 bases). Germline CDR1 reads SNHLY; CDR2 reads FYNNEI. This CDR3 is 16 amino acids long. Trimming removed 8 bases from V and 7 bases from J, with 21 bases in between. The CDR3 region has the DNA TGTGCCAGCTCCCGGGACGGATATCTGGGGAATTCACCCCTCCACTTT. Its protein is CASSRDGYLGNSPLHF.

This chain's CDR3 is CATSDSTRGSYNEQFF. The DNA of the CDR3 is TGTGCCACCAGTGATTCAACCAGGGGATCCTACAATGAGCAGTTCTTC. V and J are TRBV24-1 and TRBJ2-1; a weak D match, TRBD1 (6 bases). CDR1 KGHDR and CDR2 SFDVKD come from the germline V gene. The CDR3 has 16 residues. V was trimmed by 2 bases and J by 1 base, leaving 11 bases between them.

The CDR3 loop reads CASSFLTRQAEQYF. The DNA for the CDR3 is TGTGCCAGCAGTTTCCTCACGAGACAGGCCGAGCAGTACTTC. The chain has TRBV2 and TRBJ2-7; D perhaps matches TRBD1 (6 bases). The germline V gene encodes CDR1 SNHLY and CDR2 FYNNEI. The germline V and J ends were trimmed by 5 bases and 6 bases, with 17 bases remaining between them. The CDR3 spans 14 residues.

DNA for the CDR3: TGTGCCAGCAGCTCGAACAGACAAGGCGAGCAGTACTTC. It yields the protein CASSSNRQGEQYF. V gene TRBV7-9 combines with J gene TRBJ2-7; D not certain. Trimming pared 4 bases from V and 6 bases from J, leaving 13 bases between. Germline V CDR1 and CDR2: SEHNR, FQNEAQ (reference sequence). This CDR3 has 13 amino acids.

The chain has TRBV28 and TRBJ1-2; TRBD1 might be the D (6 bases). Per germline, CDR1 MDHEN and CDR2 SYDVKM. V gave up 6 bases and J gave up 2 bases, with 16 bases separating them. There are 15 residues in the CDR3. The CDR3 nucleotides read TGTGCCAGCAGCCCCATTTCGCAGGGGAACTATGGCTACACCTTC. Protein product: CASSPISQGNYGYTF.

The CDR3 spells CASRRLRDPLYEQYF. CDR3 in DNA: TGTGCCAGCAGACGACTAAGGGACCCACTCTACGAGCAGTACTTC. The chain has TRBV28 and TRBJ2-7; either TRBD1 or TRBD2 may supply D (5 bases each). Germline V lookup: CDR1 MDHEN, CDR2 SYDVKM. This CDR3 spans 15 amino acids. V gave up 6 bases and J gave up 3 bases, with 18 bases separating them.

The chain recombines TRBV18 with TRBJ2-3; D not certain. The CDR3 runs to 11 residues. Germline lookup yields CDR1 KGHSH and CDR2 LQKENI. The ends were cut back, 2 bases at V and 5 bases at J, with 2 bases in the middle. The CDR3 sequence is CASSPRDTQYF. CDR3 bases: TGTGCCAGCTCACCAAGAGATACGCAGTATTTT.

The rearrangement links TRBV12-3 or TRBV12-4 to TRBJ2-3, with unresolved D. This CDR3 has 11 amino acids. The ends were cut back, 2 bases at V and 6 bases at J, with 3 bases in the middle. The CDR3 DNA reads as TGTGCCAGCAGTTTAATGGATACGCAGTATTTT. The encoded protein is CASSLMDTQYF.

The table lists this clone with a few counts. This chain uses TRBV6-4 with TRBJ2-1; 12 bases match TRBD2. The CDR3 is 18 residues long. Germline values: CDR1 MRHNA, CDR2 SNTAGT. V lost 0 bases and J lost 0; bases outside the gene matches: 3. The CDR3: CASSDSKGLAGSYNEQFF. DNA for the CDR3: TGTGCCAGCAGTGACTCGAAGGGACTAGCGGGCTCCTACAATGAGCAGTTCTTC.

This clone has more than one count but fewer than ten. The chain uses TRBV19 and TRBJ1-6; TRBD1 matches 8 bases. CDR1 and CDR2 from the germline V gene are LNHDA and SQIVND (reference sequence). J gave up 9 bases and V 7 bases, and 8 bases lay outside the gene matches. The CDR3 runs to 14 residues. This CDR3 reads CASTQGAGGSPLHF. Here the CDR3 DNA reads TGTGCCAGTACTCAGGGGGCAGGGGGTTCACCCCTCCACTTT.

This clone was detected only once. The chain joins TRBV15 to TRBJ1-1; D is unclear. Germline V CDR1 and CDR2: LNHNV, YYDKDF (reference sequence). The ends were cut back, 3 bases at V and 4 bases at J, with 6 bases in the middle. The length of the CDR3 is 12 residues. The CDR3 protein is CATSRGFTEAFF. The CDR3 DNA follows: TGTGCCACCAGCAGGGGGTTCACTGAAGCTTTCTTT. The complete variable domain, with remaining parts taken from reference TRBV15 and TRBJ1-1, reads DAMVIQNPRYQVTQFGKPVTLSCSQTLNHNVMYWYQQKSSQAPKLLFHYYDKDFNNEADTPDNFQSRRPNTSFCFLDIRSPGLGDTAMYLCATSRGFTEAFFGQGTRLTVV.